This T cell receptor (beta chain) was captured by sequencing in a study of blood T cell repertoires in COVID-19. Whole-study context: T cells, B-cell-depleted T cells, or PBMCs provided the cDNA or gDNA that served as material.

V dropped 0 bases and J dropped 8; count of bases not matched to a gene: 2. This CDR3 has 13 residues. CDR1 and CDR2 (germline): MNHEY, SMNVEV (reference sequence). Original methodology: Cell counts per sample came from amplifying reference gene primers. Clones were sequenced by immunoSEQ multiplex PCR, and TCRdb holds only the in-frame ones, with some missing. That table supplies the V and J calls and clone size; D and trimming were determined from the DNA. Counted here are about 85,000 clones, around 90% occurring once; the ten biggest clones make up 5.4%. This chain uses TRBV27 with TRBJ1-1; TRBD1 agrees at 8 bases. Sequenced: peripheral blood. The TCR comes from a man between 60 and 75 years old with acute or convalescent COVID-19. CDR3 protein: CASSLSRTGEAFF. The CDR3 bases are TGTGCCAGCAGTTTATCCAGGACAGGGGAAGCTTTCTTT.